This TCR beta chain was documented in a study of identifying expanded T cells in peripheral blood. The CDR3 sequence is 16 residues long. The V and J ends lost 3 bases and 0 bases respectively, with 12 bases between them. Germline CDR1 and CDR2: LGHNA and YSLEER. Whole-study findings and limits: Variance in clone template counts between approximately two-week samples significantly increased with total template count across all healthy donors.

The sample holds one count of this clone. Its specificity is not known. The data were produced by immunoSEQ multiplex PCR, yet TCRdb's version contains in-frame clones alone and is incomplete. The sample consists of 110,000 or so clones, roughly 90% of them appearing once. Healthy donors had no documented immune events, such as infections, while sampled. The source of this sequence is a person aged 18-70 years in good health. Source material: blood. V gene TRBV4-3 combines with J gene TRBJ1-3; perhaps TRBD1 as D (5 bases). The CDR3 region is CASSHPGRSSGNTIYF. The CDR3 nucleotides read TGCGCCAGCAGCCACCCGGGACGGAGCTCTGGAAACACCATATATTTT.